This T cell receptor (beta chain) was observed in a study of T cells in localized non-small cell lung cancer. TCRdb keeps only in-frame clones here, not all; method: immunoSEQ multiplex PCR. The sample includes 28,000 or so clones, 80% to 90% of them seen just once. Remarks on this clone: The DNA is omitted, as the CDR3 cannot be located on it reliably, and the CDR3 follows TCRdb's listing.

The CDR3 extends over 14 residues, inclusive of both ends. Germline V lookup: CDR1 LGHNA, CDR2 YSLEER. The material was peripheral blood, obtained before any cancer treatment. This sequence was found in a male donor at least 60 years old with stage I lung adenocarcinoma. This rearrangement joins TRBV4-3 to TRBJ1-2; the table names TRBD1, a call not compared with the DNA. The CDR3 loop reads CASSQGISVGPGTF.